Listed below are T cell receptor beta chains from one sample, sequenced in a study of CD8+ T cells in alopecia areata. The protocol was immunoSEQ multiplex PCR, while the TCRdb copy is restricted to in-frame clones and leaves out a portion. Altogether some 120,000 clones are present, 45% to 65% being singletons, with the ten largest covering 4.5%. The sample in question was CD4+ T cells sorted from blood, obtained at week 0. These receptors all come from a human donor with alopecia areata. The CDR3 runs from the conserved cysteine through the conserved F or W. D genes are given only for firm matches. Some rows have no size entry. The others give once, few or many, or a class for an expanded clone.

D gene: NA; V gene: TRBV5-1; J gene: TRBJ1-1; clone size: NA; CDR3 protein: CASSLDRSLNTEAFF; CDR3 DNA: TGCGCCAGCAGCTTGGATCGGTCTTTGAACACTGAAGCTTTCTTT
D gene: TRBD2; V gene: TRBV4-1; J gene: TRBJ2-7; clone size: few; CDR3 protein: CASSQGSGMSYEQYF; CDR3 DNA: TGCGCCAGCAGCCAAGGTAGCGGGATGTCCTACGAGCAGTACTTC
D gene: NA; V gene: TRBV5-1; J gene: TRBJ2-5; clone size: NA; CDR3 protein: CASSSTQETQYF; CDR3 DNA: TGCGCCAGCAGCTCCACACAAGAGACCCAGTACTTC
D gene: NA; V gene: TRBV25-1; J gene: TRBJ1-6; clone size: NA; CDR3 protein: CASSERYREASPLHF; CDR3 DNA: TGTGCCAGCAGTGAAAGGTACAGGGAGGCTTCACCCCTCCACTTT
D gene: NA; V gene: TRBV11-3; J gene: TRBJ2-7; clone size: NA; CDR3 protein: CASSLGQPSSYEQYF; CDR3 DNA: TGTGCCAGCAGCTTAGGGCAGCCTAGCTCCTACGAGCAGTACTTC
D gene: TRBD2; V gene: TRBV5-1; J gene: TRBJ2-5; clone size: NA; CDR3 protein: CASSAGLAGGPQETQYF; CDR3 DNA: TGCGCCAGCAGCGCTGGACTAGCGGGGGGACCCCAAGAGACCCAGTACTTC
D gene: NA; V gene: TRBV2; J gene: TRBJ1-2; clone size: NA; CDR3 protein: CASSGSGVGYGYTF; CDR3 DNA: TGTGCCAGCAGTGGATCCGGGGTTGGCTATGGCTACACCTTC
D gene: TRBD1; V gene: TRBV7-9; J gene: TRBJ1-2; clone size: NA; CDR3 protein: CASSLTGTGNYGYTF; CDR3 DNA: TGTGCCAGCAGCTTAACGGGGACAGGGAACTATGGCTACACCTTC
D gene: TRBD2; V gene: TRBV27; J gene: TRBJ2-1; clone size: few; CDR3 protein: CASTRETPNNEQFF; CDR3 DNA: TGTGCCAGCACGCGGGAGACTCCTAACAATGAGCAGTTCTTC
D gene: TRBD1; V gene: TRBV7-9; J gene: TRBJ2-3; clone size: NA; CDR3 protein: CASSARQGNTDTQYF; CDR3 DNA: TGTGCCAGCAGCGCAAGACAGGGAAACACAGATACGCAGTATTTT
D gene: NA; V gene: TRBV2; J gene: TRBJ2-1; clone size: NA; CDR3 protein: CASSNIIQSNEQFF; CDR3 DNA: TGTGCCAGCAGTAACATCATCCAGAGTAATGAGCAGTTCTTC
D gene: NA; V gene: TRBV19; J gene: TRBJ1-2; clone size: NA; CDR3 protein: CASRRDIDSGYTF; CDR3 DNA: TGTGCCAGTAGACGGGACATTGATTCTGGCTACACCTTC
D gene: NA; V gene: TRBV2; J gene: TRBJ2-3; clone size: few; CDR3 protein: CASSEMDTQYF; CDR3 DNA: TGTGCCAGCAGTGAGATGGATACGCAGTATTTT
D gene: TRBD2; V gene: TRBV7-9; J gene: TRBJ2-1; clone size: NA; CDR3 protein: CASSLSRGGSYNEQFF; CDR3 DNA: TGTGCCAGCAGCTTAAGCCGGGGGGGCTCCTACAATGAGCAGTTCTTC
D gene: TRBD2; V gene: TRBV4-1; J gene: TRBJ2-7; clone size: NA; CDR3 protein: CASSQDRKGLAVTYEQYF; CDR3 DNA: TGCGCCAGCAGCCAAGATCGCAAGGGACTAGCCGTTACCTACGAGCAGTACTTC
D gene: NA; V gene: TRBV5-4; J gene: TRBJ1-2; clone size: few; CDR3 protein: CASSLGQVREAGYTF; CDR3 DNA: TGTGCCAGCAGCCTGGGCCAGGTCAGGGAGGCGGGCTACACCTTC
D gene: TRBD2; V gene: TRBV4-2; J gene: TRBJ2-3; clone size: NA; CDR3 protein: CASSASTSGGGTDTQYF; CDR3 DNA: TGTGCCAGCAGCGCTTCGACTAGCGGGGGCGGCACAGATACGCAGTATTTT
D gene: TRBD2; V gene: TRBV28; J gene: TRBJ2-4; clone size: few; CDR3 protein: CASSPRTSGRPSNIQYF; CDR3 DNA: TGTGCCAGCAGTCCTCGGACTAGCGGGAGGCCTTCAAACATTCAGTACTTC
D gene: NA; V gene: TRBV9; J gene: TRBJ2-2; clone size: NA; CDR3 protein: CASSVLYGTGELFF; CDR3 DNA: TGTGCCAGCAGCGTACTATATGGAACCGGGGAGCTGTTTTTT
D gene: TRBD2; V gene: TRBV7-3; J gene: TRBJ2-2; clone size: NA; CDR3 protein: CASSPSGVETGELFF; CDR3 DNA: TGTGCCAGCAGCCCTAGCGGGGTCGAGACCGGGGAGCTGTTTTTT
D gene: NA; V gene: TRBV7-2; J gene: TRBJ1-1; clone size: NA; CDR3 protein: CASSLTGFTEAFF; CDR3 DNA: TGTGCCAGCAGCTTAACGGGTTTCACTGAAGCTTTCTTT
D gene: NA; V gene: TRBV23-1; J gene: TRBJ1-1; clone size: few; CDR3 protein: CASSQPSLSQVVTEAFF; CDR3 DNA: TGCGCCAGCAGTCAACCTTCCCTAAGCCAGGTCGTGACTGAAGCTTTCTTT
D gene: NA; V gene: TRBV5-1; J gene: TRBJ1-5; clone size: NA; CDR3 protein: CASSRRGDGNQPQHF; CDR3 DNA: TGCGCCAGCAGCCGTCGAGGGGATGGCAATCAGCCCCAGCATTTT
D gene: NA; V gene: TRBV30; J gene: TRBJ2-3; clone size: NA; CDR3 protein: CAWRKKGGATDTQYF; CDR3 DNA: TGTGCCTGGCGAAAAAAGGGGGGCGCGACAGATACGCAGTATTTT
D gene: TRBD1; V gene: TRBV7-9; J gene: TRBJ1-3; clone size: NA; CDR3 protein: CASSHDRERGNTIYF; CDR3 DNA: TGTGCCAGCAGCCACGACAGGGAGCGTGGAAACACCATATATTTT
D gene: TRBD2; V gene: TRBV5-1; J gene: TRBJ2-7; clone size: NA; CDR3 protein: CASSLFGGAGGHYEQYF; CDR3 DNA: TGCGCCAGCAGCTTGTTCGGAGGAGCGGGGGGCCACTACGAGCAGTACTTC
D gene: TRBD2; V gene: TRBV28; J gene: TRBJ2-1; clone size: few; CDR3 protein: CATILAGIPYTEQFF; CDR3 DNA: TGTGCCACTATTCTAGCGGGAATCCCCTACACTGAGCAGTTCTTC
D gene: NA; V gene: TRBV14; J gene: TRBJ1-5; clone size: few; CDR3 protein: CASSRGGSDQPQHF; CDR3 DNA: TGTGCCAGCAGCCGGGGTGGATCGGATCAGCCCCAGCATTTT
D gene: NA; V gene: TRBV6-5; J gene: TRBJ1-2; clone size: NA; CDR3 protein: CASSYDTQSGGYTF; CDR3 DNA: TGTGCCAGCAGTTACGACACTCAGTCGGGGGGCTACACCTTC
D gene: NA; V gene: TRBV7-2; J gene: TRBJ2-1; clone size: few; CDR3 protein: CASSRAPQGWTAYNEQFF; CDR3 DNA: TGTGCCAGCAGCCGGGCGCCACAGGGATGGACGGCCTACAATGAGCAGTTCTTC
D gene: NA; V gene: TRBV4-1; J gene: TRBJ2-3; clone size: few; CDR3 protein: CASSQEVRNTQYF; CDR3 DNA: TGCGCCAGCAGCCAAGAAGTTCGGAATACGCAGTATTTT
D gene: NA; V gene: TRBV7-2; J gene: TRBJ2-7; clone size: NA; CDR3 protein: CASSYSDREQYF; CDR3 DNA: TGTGCCAGCAGCTATTCTGACCGCGAGCAGTACTTC
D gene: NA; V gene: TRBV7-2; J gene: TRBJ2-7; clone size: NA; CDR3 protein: CASSLSNIGRASYEQYF; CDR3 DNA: TGTGCCAGCAGCTTATCGAATATAGGTAGGGCATCCTACGAGCAGTACTTC
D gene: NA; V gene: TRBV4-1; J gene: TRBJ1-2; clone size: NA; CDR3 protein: CASSQVGLYGYTF; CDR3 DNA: TGCGCCAGCAGCCAAGTGGGGCTCTATGGCTACACCTTC
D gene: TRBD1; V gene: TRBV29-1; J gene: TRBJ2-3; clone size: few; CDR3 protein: CSVGGQGVFTDTQYF; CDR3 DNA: TGCAGCGTTGGGGGACAGGGGGTTTTCACAGATACGCAGTATTTT
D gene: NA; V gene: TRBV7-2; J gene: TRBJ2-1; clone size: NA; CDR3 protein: CASSETVVSYNEQFF; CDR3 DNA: TGTGCCAGCAGCGAGACAGTAGTTTCCTACAATGAGCAGTTCTTC
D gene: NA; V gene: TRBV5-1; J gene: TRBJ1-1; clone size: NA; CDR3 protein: CASRFGWGDTEAFF; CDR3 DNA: TGCGCCAGCAGGTTCGGTTGGGGTGACACTGAAGCTTTCTTT